Here is one T cell receptor (beta chain) with its context. This CDR3 is 16 amino acids long. Germline lookup yields CDR1 SGHVS and CDR2 FQNEAQ. V dropped 5 bases and J dropped 2; count of bases not matched to a gene: 6. The record originates from a study of blood T cell repertoires in COVID-19. Some clones are missing from TCRdb's copy, which holds only in-frame ones; the method was immunoSEQ multiplex PCR. Here the sample spans about 34,000 clones, 75% to 80% being singletons. V is TRBV7-8 and J is TRBJ2-7; 13 nucleotides agree with TRBD2. The sequence was collected from a human donor in a cohort sampled during active COVID-19. Input material: peripheral blood. CDR3 sequence (DNA): TGTGCCAGCAGCCTCGGGACTAGCGGGAAACCCTACGAGCAGTACTTC. Residues: CASSLGTSGKPYEQYF.